This TCR beta chain was identified during a study of blood T cell repertoires in COVID-19. V dropped 1 base and J dropped 5; count of bases not matched to a gene: 3. Germline V gene data show CDR1 as LGHNA and CDR2 as YNFKEQ. The CDR3 spans 15 residues. TCRdb's copy holds only in-frame clones and misses some; the assay was immunoSEQ multiplex PCR. The data contain a few hundred thousand clones, 90% of them singletons. Input material: PBMCs or T cells enriched from blood (not recorded which). This receptor was taken from a man aged 25 to 40 who had been exposed to COVID-19. The chain has TRBV4-2 and TRBJ1-1; 11 nucleotides line up with TRBD1. Here the CDR3 DNA reads TGTGCCAGCAGCCAAGGGACAGGGGGCAGGACTGAAGCTTTCTTT. As protein: CASSQGTGGRTEAFF.